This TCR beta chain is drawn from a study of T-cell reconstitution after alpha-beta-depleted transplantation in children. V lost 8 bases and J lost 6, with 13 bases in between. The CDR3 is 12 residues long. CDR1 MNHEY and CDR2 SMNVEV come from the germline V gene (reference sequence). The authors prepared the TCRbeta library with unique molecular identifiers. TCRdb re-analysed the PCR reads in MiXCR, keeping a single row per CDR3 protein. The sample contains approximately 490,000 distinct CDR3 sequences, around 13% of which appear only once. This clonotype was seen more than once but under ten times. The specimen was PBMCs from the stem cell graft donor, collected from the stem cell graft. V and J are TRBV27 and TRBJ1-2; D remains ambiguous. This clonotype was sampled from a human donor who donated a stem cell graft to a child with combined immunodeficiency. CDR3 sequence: CASRIGRDGYTF. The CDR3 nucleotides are TGTGCCAGCCGTATCGGTCGGGATGGCTACACCTTC.